The 13 T cell receptor beta chains given below trace back to one sample, sequenced in a study of T cells after yellow fever vaccination. Via MiXCR, TCRdb re-called the 5' RACE reads, giving one row per CDR3 protein. The sample has about 330,000 distinct CDR3 sequences, around 7.3% seen once; the top ten hold roughly a sixth. Sequencing used PBMCs, obtained approximately 47 days after the first yellow fever vaccination. The receptors were gathered from a young man who received the YFV17D yellow fever vaccine.

V is TRBV14 and J is TRBJ2-6; D could derive from TRBD1 or TRBD2 (5 bases each). The length of the CDR3 is 15 residues. The germline V gene encodes CDR1 SGHDN and CDR2 FVKESK. V lost 5 bases, J lost 1 base, and 9 bases lay in between. CDR3 protein: CASSWGWSGANVLTF. In DNA form, the CDR3 reads TGTGCCAGCAGCTGGGGGTGGTCTGGGGCCAACGTCCTGACTTTC.

This clonotype was recorded a few times. J is TRBJ1-5 and V is TRBV4-3; D not certain. Germline values: CDR1 LGHNA, CDR2 YSLEER. This CDR3 has 16 amino acids. V lost 0 bases and J 0 bases, leaving 9 bases between the germline ends. The CDR3 spells CASSQEGGNSNQPQHF. Written as DNA, the CDR3 is TGCGCCAGCAGCCAAGAAGGAGGAAATAGCAATCAGCCCCAGCATTTT.

This clonotype was counted ten times or more. CDR3 coding DNA: TGCAGTGCCAGAACTTTCGGGCCACCCTCACCCCTCCACTTT. Amino acid sequence: CSARTFGPPSPLHF. This chain links TRBV20-1 with TRBJ1-6; D gene unclear. V was pared by 6 bases and J by 10 bases, with 19 bases between. Per germline, CDR1 DFQATT and CDR2 SNEGSKA (reference sequence). This CDR3 is 14 amino acids long.

The chain combines TRBV15 with TRBJ1-4, with unresolved D. The CDR3 extends over 13 amino acids. Deletions cut 0 bases from V and 8 bases from J, with 7 bases between. Germline loops: CDR1 LNHNV, CDR2 YYDKDF (reference sequence). The CDR3 sequence: CATSRDLGEKLFF. CDR3 DNA sequence: TGTGCCACCAGCAGAGATTTGGGGGAAAAACTGTTTTTT.

This clonotype was found many times. The chain uses TRBV5-1 and TRBJ1-1; the match to TRBD1 covers 7 bases. V was pared by 4 bases and J by 6 bases, with 9 bases of the junction left unmatched. This CDR3 has 14 amino acids. Germline V gives CDR1 SGHRS, CDR2 YFSETQ. In nucleotides, the CDR3 is TGCGCCAGCAGCCCACTAACAGGGGACTCTGAAGCTTTCTTT. This codes for CASSPLTGDSEAFF.

This chain connects TRBV20-1 to TRBJ1-4, with 7 bases matching TRBD1. Germline V gene lookup returns CDR1 DFQATT and CDR2 SNEGSKA (reference sequence). The CDR3 extends over 14 amino acids. The V and J ends lost 0 bases and 8 bases, in that order; junction bases with no gene match: 6. The CDR3 region is CSARDGRGGEKLFF. The CDR3 DNA reads as TGCAGTGCTAGAGATGGAAGAGGGGGCGAAAAACTGTTTTTT.

This clonotype was seen a handful of times. This chain connects TRBV2 to TRBJ1-1; the D gene is possibly TRBD1 (5 bases). There are 13 residues in the CDR3. The germline V gene has CDR1 SNHLY and CDR2 FYNNEI. The V gene lost 6 bases and the J gene lost 6 bases, with 14 bases spanning the gap. The CDR3 loop reads CASSAQVMAEAFF. DNA for the CDR3: TGTGCCAGCAGCGCACAGGTGATGGCTGAAGCTTTCTTT.

The V gene is TRBV6-5, the J gene TRBJ1-4; D is possibly TRBD1 (6 bases). Germline V gene sequence: CDR1 MNHEY, CDR2 SVGAGI. V was pared by 0 bases and J by 7 bases, with 15 bases between. CDR3 size: 16 residues. CDR3 nucleotide sequence: TGTGCCAGCAGTTACTCGGGGCAGGGGATAAGTGAAAAACTGTTTTTT. This encodes CASSYSGQGISEKLFF.

This clonotype was counted between two and nine times. The rearrangement joins TRBV10-3 to TRBJ2-3; no reliable D call. The CDR3 runs 11 residues. From germline, CDR1 is ENHRY and CDR2 SYGVKD. Trimming left V 6 bases short and J 5 bases short, with 6 bases between. CDR3 sequence reads: CAIRSGDTQYF. In DNA form, the CDR3 reads TGTGCCATCAGATCCGGAGATACGCAGTATTTT.

The chain employs TRBV6-1 and TRBJ2-5, with D tentatively TRBD1 (6 bases). The V gene's germline CDR1 is MNHNS and CDR2 SASEGT. Trimming left V 10 bases short and J 3 bases short, with 24 bases between. The CDR3 has 16 residues. As DNA, the CDR3 is TGTGCCACCCAAACAGGGAACTTAGAATTTAAAGAGACCCAGTACTTC. Translating it yields CATQTGNLEFKETQYF.

The rearrangement uses TRBV3-1 and TRBJ2-5; maybe TRBD2 (6 bases). CDR1 LGHDT and CDR2 YNNKEL come from the germline V gene (reference sequence). Trimming shortened V by 2 bases and J by 0 bases, and 10 bases separated the two germline ends. The CDR3 totals 15 residues. Here the CDR3 reads CASSQQRGYQETQYF. Here the CDR3 DNA reads TGTGCCAGCAGCCAACAACGGGGGTACCAAGAGACCCAGTACTTC.

The gene calls are TRBV3-1 and TRBJ2-5; 10 bases are shared with TRBD2. CDR1 is LGHDT, CDR2 YNNKEL, per germline (reference sequence). The CDR3 is made up of 15 amino acids. V lost 0 bases and J lost 3; bases outside the gene matches: 1. The CDR3 DNA is TGTGCCAGCAGCCAAGACGGGACTAGCGAAGAGACCCAGTACTTC. It encodes CASSQDGTSEETQYF.

V gene TRBV7-2 combines with J gene TRBJ2-2; TRBD1 agrees at 8 bases. This CDR3 is built from 15 residues. The V gene end was trimmed by 3 bases and the J gene end by 6 bases; junction bases not matched to a gene: 6. Germline V lookup: CDR1 SGHTA, CDR2 FQGNSA. CDR3 DNA: TGTGCCAGCAGCTTTCAGGGGGCTGTGGCCGGGGAGCTGTTTTTT. Amino acids: CASSFQGAVAGELFF.